One T cell receptor (beta chain) is described in this entry. The V and J ends lost 5 bases and 3 bases respectively, with 10 bases between them. This CDR3 is built from 13 residues. Germline lookup yields CDR1 SGHAT and CDR2 FQNNGV. Original data processing: Reference gene primer amplification gave nucleated cell count estimates. Here immunoSEQ multiplex PCR was the method, and the copy in TCRdb shows in-frame clones only, minus some. That table gives V, J and clone size, and the DNA gave D and trimming. The sample lists 50,000 to 65,000 clones, around 83% occurring once. The data were taken from a study of blood T cell repertoires in COVID-19.

The chain recombines TRBV11-2 with TRBJ1-1, with D perhaps matching TRBD1 (6 bases). The origin of this receptor is a human donor in a cohort sampled during active COVID-19. The sequencing input was peripheral blood. CDR3 coding DNA: TGTGCCAGCAGCCTCAAGGGGGACACTGAAGCTTTCTTT. This encodes CASSLKGDTEAFF.